Reported below is one T cell receptor beta chain. The target of this receptor is not known. It has no much larger one-base neighbor in the sample; base qualities were not kept. Based on the germline V gene, the CDR1 and CDR2 sequences are SNHLY and FYNNEI. Measured from the cysteine to the phenylalanine, the CDR3 is 16 residues long. Only CDR3 DNA remains: 48 bases, in frame from the first base. V lost 7 bases and J lost 1 base, and the count of bases not matched to a germline gene is 9. These data belong to a study of control samples from healthy donors and cancer patients (dated by TCRdb to 2019 to 2021). Libraries were prepared through the immunoSEQ multiplex PCR assay. This immuneACCESS table, as held by TCRdb, lists in-frame sequences with V and J called but not all clones. Of the missing ones, under half trace to an unresolved V gene in checked studies; the others have no known cause. The table for this sample lists around 140,000 clones; approximately 91% of them were counted only once. The ten largest clones take up 3.2% of the sample.

This clonotype was sampled from a man between 25 and 39 years old in good health. This chain is built from TRBV2 and TRBJ1-3; 8 bases in the middle match TRBD1. The sequencing sample was made of blood. The bases read TGTGCCAGCAAGAGCGTACAGGGGGTGTCTGGAAACACCATATATTTT. Its protein reads: CASKSVQGVSGNTIYF.